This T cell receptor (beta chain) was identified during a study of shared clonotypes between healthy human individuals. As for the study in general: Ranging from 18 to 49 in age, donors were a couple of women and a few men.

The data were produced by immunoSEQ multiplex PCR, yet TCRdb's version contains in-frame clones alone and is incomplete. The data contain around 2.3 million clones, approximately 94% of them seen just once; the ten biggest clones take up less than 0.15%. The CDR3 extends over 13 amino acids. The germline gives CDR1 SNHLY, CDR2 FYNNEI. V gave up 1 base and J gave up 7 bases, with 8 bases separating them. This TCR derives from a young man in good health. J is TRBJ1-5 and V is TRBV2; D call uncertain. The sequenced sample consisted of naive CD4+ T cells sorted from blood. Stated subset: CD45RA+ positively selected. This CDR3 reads CASSEGRSQPQHF. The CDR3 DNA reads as TGTGCCAGCAGTGAAGGGCGGTCCCAGCCCCAGCATTTT.